The 5 T cell receptor beta chains presented below share a single source sample, sequenced in a study of blood T cell repertoires in COVID-19. TCRdb's table, derived via immunoSEQ multiplex PCR, lists solely in-frame clones and lacks some. The sample holds around 290,000 clones, roughly 91% seen once. The sample taken for sequencing was PBMCs or T cells enriched from blood (not recorded which). These receptor sequences come from a woman aged 55-69 years in a cohort exposed to, infected with or recovered from COVID-19 (not recorded which).

The rearrangement links TRBV6-5 to TRBJ2-1; D may be TRBD1 (6 bases). Trimming shortened V by 5 bases and J by 6 bases, and 17 bases separated the two germline ends. Germline CDR1 is MNHEY and CDR2 is SVGAGI. The CDR3 sequence is 15 residues long. The CDR3 DNA sequence: TGTGCCAGCAGTCACGGACAGAGTACTTTCAATGAGCAGTTCTTC. Residues: CASSHGQSTFNEQFF.

In its sample, this clone was seen once. This chain uses TRBV7-3 with TRBJ2-7, with 7 nucleotides matching TRBD1. CDR3 size: 14 residues. After removal of 7 bases from V and 4 bases from J, the junction contained 10 bases not matched to a gene. Germline CDR1 is SGHTA and CDR2 is FQGTGA. The CDR3 loop is CASKRQGGTYEQYF. CDR3 DNA sequence: TGTGCCAGCAAACGACAGGGCGGAACTTACGAGCAGTACTTC.

The rearrangement uses TRBV28 and TRBJ1-5; 8 bases fit TRBD1. This CDR3 is built from 14 residues. Germline-derived CDR1 and CDR2 are MDHEN and SYDVKM. Losses at the gene ends were 2 bases for V and 7 bases for J; bases not matched to a gene: 4. CDR3 DNA sequence: TGTGCCAGCAGTTTAAAAAACAGGGGGCAGCCCCAGCATTTT. Residues: CASSLKNRGQPQHF.

The rearrangement joins TRBV10-3 to TRBJ2-2; 11 bases line up with TRBD2. In germline, CDR1 is ENHRY, CDR2 SYGVKD. The CDR3 is 19 amino acids. V gave up 0 bases and J gave up 0 bases; unmatched junction bases: 6. This CDR3 reads CAISESKGLAEANTGELFF. The CDR3 bases are TGTGCCATCAGTGAGTCGAAGGGACTAGCGGAGGCGAACACCGGGGAGCTGTTTTTT.

The chain uses TRBV28 and TRBJ1-2; D is unclear. The V gene lost 5 bases and the J gene lost 2 bases, with 15 bases spanning the gap. The germline CDR1 and CDR2 sequences are MDHEN and SYDVKM. The CDR3 extends over 15 amino acids. This chain's CDR3 is CASSPNRNPNYGYTF. In DNA, the CDR3 is TGTGCCAGCAGTCCAAACAGAAACCCGAACTATGGCTACACCTTC.